The clone carrying this T cell receptor beta chain occurred a few times. The antigen remains unidentified. These data belong to a study of early T cells in non-severe SARS-CoV-2 infection. Background on the study: With bulk RNA from unsorted whole blood as input, sequencing yielded unpaired chains. Overall study results and limits: Comparison of clonotypes with VDJdb favored anti-spike CD8 responses while missing private and CD4 specificities.

TCRdb ran MiXCR on the 5' RACE reads and lists one entry per CDR3 protein. The table includes roughly 80,000 distinct CDR3 sequences, roughly 12% detected once. This specimen consisted of whole blood, obtained at baseline. This TCR came from an adult who was a healthcare worker with PCR-confirmed SARS-CoV-2 infection or an uninfected control (not recorded which).

The CDR3 nucleotides are TGTGCCAGCATGTGGACAGGGGCCCAAGAGACCCAGTACTTC. Its translation is CASMWTGAQETQYF. V and J are TRBV21-1 and TRBJ2-5; the D call of TRBD1 is as the table states it, not checked on the DNA. TRBV21-1 is annotated as a pseudogene. The CDR3 length is 14 residues.